A single sample gave rise to the 11 T cell receptor beta chains below, sequenced in a study of relationships among human T cell subsets (dated by TCRdb to the early 2010s). Naive plus transitional T cells were isolated with anti-CD45RA microbeads from pooled isolated CD4+ and CD8+ T cells. The library was generated by multiplex PCR. For sequencing, a 454 GS FLX was employed. Semiquantitative ARM-PCR was used to amplify the TCR alpha and beta CDR3 regions from mRNA. In ARM-PCR, tagged nested gene-specific primers were applied first, and communal superprimers then carried out the exponential amplification. Starting from the raw public reads, TCRdb applied fastp trimming at Q25, assembled clones with MiXCR and retained in-frame beta chains. Rows with a matching CDR3 protein are joined into one entry that keeps the most common DNA and genes. Within this sample are some 7,000 distinct CDR3 sequences, with around 64% of them counted one time only. Around 50% of the sample rests with the top ten.

Specimen: naive and transitional (CD45RA+) T cells sorted from blood. The sample's cell subset or site label is to be understood as: CD45RA+ naive plus transitional T cells (Tn+t). These receptors were collected from a middle-aged man in good health.

The chain employs TRBV4-1 and TRBJ2-2; D unresolved. V shed 0 bases and J shed 0 bases, with 5 bases lying between them. The CDR3 is made up of 15 amino acids. Germline CDR1 and CDR2: MGHRA and YSYEKL. Here the CDR3 DNA reads TGCGCCAGCAGCCAAGATACCCCGAACACCGGGGAGCTGTTTTTT. The encoded protein is CASSQDTPNTGELFF.

CDR3 in DNA: TGCAGTTTGACAAGGCGGGGGACTGAAGCTTTCTTT. Translated, it gives CSLTRRGTEAFF. This rearrangement joins TRBV20-1 to TRBJ1-1; possible D gene TRBD1, 5 bases. Germline CDR1 is DFQATT and CDR2 is SNEGSKA (reference sequence). Trimming pared 8 bases from V and 5 bases from J, leaving 15 bases between. The CDR3 has 12 amino acids.

Worth noting for this clonotype: An end of the junction differs from the germline gene, which may be a read error. The CDR3 DNA follows: TGCGCCAGCAGCGTAGGGAGGACAGATACGCAGTATTTT. Translation gives CASSVGRTDTQYF. The V call is TRBV5-4, the J call TRBJ2-3; D might be TRBD2 (6 bases). CDR1 SGHNT and CDR2 YYREEE come from the germline V gene (reference sequence). The CDR3 is 13 amino acids.

The chain employs TRBV11-2 and TRBJ1-4; TRBD1 agrees at 7 bases. CDR3 size: 16 residues. Germline V gives CDR1 SGHAT, CDR2 FQNNGV. Trimming removed 5 bases from V and 1 base from J; junction bases left unmatched: 7. In DNA form, the CDR3 reads TGTGCCAGCAGCACCGACAGGGTTGGAACTAATGAAAAACTGTTTTTT. Protein: CASSTDRVGTNEKLFF.

The chain couples TRBV28 to TRBJ2-4; 12 bases match TRBD2. Germline CDR1 MDHEN, CDR2 SYDVKM. With 5 bases clipped from V and 0 bases from J, the junction kept 11 bases outside the gene matches. This CDR3 is 19 amino acids long. CDR3 in amino acids: CASSNRLAGGTLAKNIQYF. DNA of the CDR3: TGTGCCAGCAGTAACCGCCTAGCGGGGGGGACCCTAGCCAAAAACATTCAGTACTTC.

The chain links TRBV12-3 or TRBV12-4 to TRBJ1-1, with unresolved D. The CDR3 runs 12 residues. V shed 0 bases and J shed 5 bases, with 4 bases lying between them. CDR3 DNA: TGTGCCAGCAGTTTAGCGGGGACTGAAGCTTTCTTT. Translation: CASSLAGTEAFF.

This sequence joins TRBV29-1 and TRBJ2-7; no clear D gene. The CDR3 has 14 amino acids. Germline CDR1 is SQVTM and CDR2 is ANQGSEA. V dropped 0 bases and J dropped 0 bases, with 9 bases sitting between them. DNA of the CDR3: TGCAGCGTTGAAGAGACGAGGAGCTCCTACGAGCAGTACTTC. It encodes CSVEETRSSYEQYF.

The chain combines TRBV6-5 with TRBJ2-3, with a tentative D call TRBD1 (6 bases). CDR1 is MNHEY, CDR2 SVGAGI, per germline. V lost 6 bases and J 5 bases, leaving 18 bases between the germline ends. The CDR3 spans 15 residues. The chain's CDR3 is CASSQDSLYGDTQYF. Here the CDR3 DNA reads TGTGCCAGCAGCCAGGACAGCCTCTATGGAGATACGCAGTATTTT.

This clonotype has a single count. This chain connects TRBV24-1 to TRBJ2-1; 15 bases are a match to TRBD2. This CDR3 contains 20 residues. V lost 3 bases and J lost 12; bases outside the gene matches: 20. The germline CDR1 and CDR2 sequences are KGHDR and SFDVKD. The CDR3 nucleotides are TGTGCCACCAGTGATGTAAGGGGGACTAGCGGGGGGCCCTTCATACATGGGCAGTTCTTC. Its protein product is CATSDVRGTSGGPFIHGQFF.

V gene TRBV7-9 combines with J gene TRBJ2-3, with D perhaps matching TRBD1 or TRBD2 (5 bases each). The CDR3 consists of 16 residues. Germline V CDR1 and CDR2: SEHNR, FQNEAQ (reference sequence). The V end lost 4 bases, the J end lost 4 bases, and 18 bases lay between the germline ends. In nucleotides, the CDR3 is TGTGCCAGCAGCTCGCCAGCGGACAACACGGCAGATACGCAGTATTTT. It translates to CASSSPADNTADTQYF.

CDR3 residues: CASRNLAGANVLTF. The CDR3 nucleotides are TGTGCCAGCAGGAATCTGGCCGGGGCCAACGTCCTGACTTTC. This sequence joins TRBV28 and TRBJ2-6, with D unclear. The V and J ends lost 6 bases and 4 bases respectively, with 10 bases between them. The CDR3 loop spans 14 amino acids. The V gene's germline CDR1 is MDHEN and CDR2 SYDVKM.